This TCR beta chain was documented in a study of technical replicates of blood from a few donors. TCRdb's table, derived via immunoSEQ multiplex PCR, lists solely in-frame clones and lacks some. In the table there are 70,000 to 85,000 clones, approximately 90% of which are singletons. Material for sequencing was T cells isolated from PBMCs. This TCR derives from a human donor in good health.

The CDR3 sequence is CASSQDRRQNQPQHF. CDR3 coding DNA: TGCGCCAGCAGCCAAGATCGGCGACAGAATCAGCCCCAGCATTTT. The rearrangement links TRBV4-3 to TRBJ1-5, with a possible D match to TRBD1 (5 bases). Germline CDR1 LGHNA, CDR2 YSLEER. V lost 0 bases to trimming and J lost 4 bases, with 10 bases between them. The CDR3 length is 15 residues.